These 15 T cell receptor beta chains were sequenced from one sample in a study of OX40 agonist ivuxolimab in advanced cancers. The table came from immunoSEQ multiplex PCR; TCRdb's copy has only in-frame clones and leaves some out. Here the sample spans around 66,000 clones, roughly 80% being singletons. Here the sequenced sample was CD4+ or CD8+ T cells sorted from blood, taken in a trial of the OX40 agonist ivuxolimab. All receptors come from an adult with an advanced solid tumor such as melanoma, head and neck, liver or kidney cancer.

The chain joins TRBV18 to TRBJ1-3; D not certain. CDR1 is KGHSH, CDR2 LQKENI, per germline. With 3 bases removed from V and 2 bases from J, the gap between germline ends came to 8 bases. The CDR3 extends over 14 amino acids. The CDR3 is CASSPGGPGNTIYF. The CDR3 bases are TGTGCCAGCTCACCCGGCGGTCCTGGAAACACCATATATTTT.

The CDR3, as DNA: TGTGCCAGCAGTTTAAGACAGGGCAGTCAGCCCCAGCATTTT. Translation gives CASSLRQGSQPQHF. This chain joins TRBV27 and TRBJ1-5, with TRBD1 identical over 7 bases. V shed 2 bases and J 6 bases; nucleotides not matched to a gene: 4. CDR1 is MNHEY and CDR2 is SMNVEV in the germline V gene (reference sequence). CDR3 size: 14 residues.

V is TRBV27 and J is TRBJ2-5; 10 nucleotides agree with TRBD2. This CDR3 comprises 16 residues. The ends lost 1 base at V and 2 bases at J; junction bases unmatched: 4. CDR1 and CDR2 (germline): MNHEY, SMNVEV (reference sequence). The CDR3 is CASSLLSSGGQETQYF. The DNA of the CDR3 is TGTGCCAGCAGTTTATTAAGTAGCGGGGGGCAAGAGACCCAGTACTTC.

The CDR3 sequence: CASSQDQGSLSYEQYF. In DNA form, the CDR3 reads TGCGCCAGCAGCCAAGATCAGGGCTCCCTCTCCTACGAGCAGTACTTC. This sequence joins TRBV4-1 and TRBJ2-7; TRBD1 is a possible D gene (5 bases). The CDR3 runs to 16 residues. The V and J ends lost 0 bases and 0 bases respectively, with 12 bases between them. Germline-derived CDR1 and CDR2 are MGHRA and YSYEKL.

This chain joins TRBV11-2 and TRBJ1-1, with TRBD1 as a possible D gene (6 bases). The germline CDR1 and CDR2 sequences are SGHAT and FQNNGV. This CDR3 region has 14 residues. V lost 6 bases to trimming and J lost 4 bases, with 15 bases between them. This CDR3 reads CASRLIGGGTEAFF. In DNA form, the CDR3 reads TGTGCCAGCAGGTTAATTGGGGGCGGCACTGAAGCTTTCTTT.

The chain has TRBV4-1 and TRBJ1-4; TRBD1 matches 7 bases. Germline CDR1 is MGHRA and CDR2 is YSYEKL. The CDR3 runs to 16 residues. The ends lost 0 bases at V and 4 bases at J; junction bases unmatched: 5. DNA of the CDR3: TGCGCCAGCAGCCAAGACAGGGGGGCTGGTAATGAAAAACTGTTTTTT. This sequence encodes CASSQDRGAGNEKLFF.

The rearrangement links TRBV5-4 to TRBJ2-7; no clear D gene. CDR1 SGHNT and CDR2 YYREEE come from the germline V gene (reference sequence). V gave up 4 bases and J gave up 3 bases, with 17 bases separating them. The CDR3 consists of 15 residues. CDR3 sequence (DNA): TGTGCCAGCAGCGCTCACGACACCAAACTCTACGAGCAGTACTTC. This translates into CASSAHDTKLYEQYF.

V gene TRBV4-3 combines with J gene TRBJ1-1; D uncertain. The length of the CDR3 is 13 residues. V was cut by 2 bases and J by 4 bases, with 8 bases left in between. Germline V gene data show CDR1 as LGHNA and CDR2 as YSLEER. CDR3 protein: CASSQRTSTEAFF. CDR3 in DNA: TGCGCCAGCAGCCAAAGGACGTCCACTGAAGCTTTCTTT.

The chain recombines TRBV5-1 with TRBJ2-5; TRBD1 matches 7 bases. The germline V gene encodes CDR1 SGHRS and CDR2 YFSETQ. The V gene end was trimmed by 5 bases and the J gene end by 2 bases; junction bases not matched to a gene: 6. The CDR3 covers 14 residues. The chain's CDR3 is CASRTGTVQETQYF. CDR3 in DNA: TGCGCCAGCAGGACCGGGACAGTACAAGAGACCCAGTACTTC. Drawing the rest from reference TRBV5-1 and TRBJ2-5, the complete variable domain is KAGVTQTPRYLIKTRGQQVTLSCSPISGHRSVSWYQQTPGQGLQFLFEYFSETQRNKGNFPGRFSGRQFSNSRSEMNVSTLELGDSALYLCASRTGTVQETQYFGPGTRLLVL.

The chain is built from TRBV11-2 and TRBJ2-1, with D hard to call. Trimming took off 1 base at V and 10 bases at J, with 8 bases between the two ends. The germline V gene encodes CDR1 SGHAT and CDR2 FQNNGV. The CDR3 totals 12 residues. CDR3 sequence (DNA): TGTGCCAGCAGCTTAGTGGTAAGGGAGCAGTTCTTC. Translated: CASSLVVREQFF.

The gene calls are TRBV2 and TRBJ1-5; no definite D call. In germline, CDR1 is SNHLY, CDR2 FYNNEI. V gave up 2 bases and J gave up 5 bases, with 10 bases separating them. The CDR3 totals 14 residues. The CDR3 DNA reads as TGTGCCAGCAGTGAACCCAGGTCCGATCAGCCCCAGCATTTT. It is translated as CASSEPRSDQPQHF.

The chain uses TRBV7-3 and TRBJ2-1; D may match TRBD1 or TRBD2 (5 bases each). V gave up 5 bases and J gave up 8 bases, with 25 bases separating them. The CDR3 consists of 17 residues. The germline CDR1 and CDR2 sequences are SGHTA and FQGTGA. CDR3 loop: CASSLSWGIPGADEQFF. CDR3 nucleotide sequence: TGTGCCAGCAGCCTATCCTGGGGAATCCCCGGGGCCGATGAGCAGTTCTTC.

This clone was observed a handful of times. The V gene is TRBV6-6, the J gene TRBJ1-5, with a possible D match to TRBD1 (5 bases). Between the trimmed V and J ends, which lost 0 bases and 2 bases, there was a span of 5 bases. CDR3 length: 14 residues. Germline CDR1 reads MNHNY; CDR2 reads SVGAGI (reference sequence). The CDR3 loop reads CASSYSGGNQPQHF. The CDR3 DNA reads TGTGCCAGCAGTTACTCGGGGGGCAATCAGCCCCAGCATTTT.

This clone has only a few counts. The chain carries TRBV9 and TRBJ1-6, with TRBD1 matching 7 bases. Germline loops: CDR1 SGDLS, CDR2 YYNGEE. V lost 2 bases and J lost 8; bases outside the gene matches: 7. This CDR3 is 15 amino acids long. DNA for the CDR3: TGTGCCAGCAGCGTCCTGGCAGGGGGGGATTCACCCCTCCACTTT. Its protein is CASSVLAGGDSPLHF. The complete variable domain, with remaining parts taken from reference TRBV9 and TRBJ1-6, reads DSGVTQTPKHLITATGQRVTLRCSPRSGDLSVYWYQQSLDQGLQFLIQYYNGEERAKGNILERFSAQQFPDLHSELNLSSLELGDSALYFCASSVLAGGDSPLHFGNGTRLTVT.

This sequence joins TRBV28 and TRBJ1-3; maybe TRBD1 (5 bases). Germline assignment: CDR1 MDHEN and CDR2 SYDVKM. The V end was cut by 8 bases, the J end by 0 bases, with 11 bases between. CDR3 size: 14 residues. The CDR3 nucleotides are TGTGCCAGCGGGAGACAGAGCTCTGGAAACACCATATATTTT. This sequence encodes CASGRQSSGNTIYF. Filled out from reference TRBV28 and TRBJ1-3, the complete variable domain reads DVKVTQSSRYLVKRTGEKVFLECVQDMDHENMFWYRQDPGLGLRLIYFSYDVKMKEKGDIPEGYSVSREKKERFSLILESASTNQTSMYLCASGRQSSGNTIYFGEGSWLTVV.